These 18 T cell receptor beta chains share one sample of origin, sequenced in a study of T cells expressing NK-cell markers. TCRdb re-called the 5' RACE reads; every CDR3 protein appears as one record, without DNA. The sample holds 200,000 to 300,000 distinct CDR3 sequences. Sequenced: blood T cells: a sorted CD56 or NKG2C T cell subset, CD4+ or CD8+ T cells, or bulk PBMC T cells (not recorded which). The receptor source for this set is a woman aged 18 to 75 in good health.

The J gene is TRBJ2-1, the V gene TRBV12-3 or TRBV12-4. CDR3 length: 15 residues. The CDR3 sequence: CASSLAGSNYNEQFF.

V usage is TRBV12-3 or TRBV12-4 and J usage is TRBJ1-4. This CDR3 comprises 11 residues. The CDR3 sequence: CASSFNEKLFF.

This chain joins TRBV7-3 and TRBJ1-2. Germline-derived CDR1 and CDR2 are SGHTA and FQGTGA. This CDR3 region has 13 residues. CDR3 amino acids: CASSLTGFRGYTF.

The CDR3 reads CASSFLPGTGELFF. The chain has TRBV5-1 and TRBJ2-2; no DNA is available, so the TRBD1 call from TCRdb remains unchecked. Germline CDR1 and CDR2: SGHRS and YFSETQ. This CDR3 comprises 14 residues.

The CDR3 loop reads CASSLGTAETQYF. The gene calls are TRBV7-2 and TRBJ2-5; TCRdb names TRBD1, which stays unverified in the absence of DNA. Germline V CDR1 and CDR2: SGHTA, FQGNSA. This CDR3 has 13 amino acids.

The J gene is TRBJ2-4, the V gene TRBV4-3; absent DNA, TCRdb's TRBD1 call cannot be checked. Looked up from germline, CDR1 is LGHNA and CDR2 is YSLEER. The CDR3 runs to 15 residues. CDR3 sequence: CASSAMRGTVNIQYF.

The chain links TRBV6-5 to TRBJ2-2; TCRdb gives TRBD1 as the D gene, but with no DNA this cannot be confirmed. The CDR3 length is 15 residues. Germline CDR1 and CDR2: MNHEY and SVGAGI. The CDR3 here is CASSYEGAGTGELFF.

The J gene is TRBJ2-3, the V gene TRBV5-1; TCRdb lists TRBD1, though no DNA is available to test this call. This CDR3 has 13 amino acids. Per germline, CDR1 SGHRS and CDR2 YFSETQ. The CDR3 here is CASSVQGGDTQYF.

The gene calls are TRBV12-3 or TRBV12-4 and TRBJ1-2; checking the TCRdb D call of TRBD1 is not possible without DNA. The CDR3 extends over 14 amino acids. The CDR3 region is CASSPGGGGYGYTF.

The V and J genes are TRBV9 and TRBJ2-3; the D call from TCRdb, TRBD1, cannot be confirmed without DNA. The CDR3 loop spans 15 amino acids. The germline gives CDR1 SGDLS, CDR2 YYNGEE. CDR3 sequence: CASSVGALGGATQYF.

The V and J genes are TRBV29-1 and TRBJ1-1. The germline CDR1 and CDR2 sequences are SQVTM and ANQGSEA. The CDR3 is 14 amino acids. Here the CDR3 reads CSVEARVVLTEAFF.

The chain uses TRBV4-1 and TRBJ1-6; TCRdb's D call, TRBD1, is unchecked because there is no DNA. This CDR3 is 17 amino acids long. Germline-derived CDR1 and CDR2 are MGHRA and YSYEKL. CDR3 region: CASSHPAARGRNSPLHF.

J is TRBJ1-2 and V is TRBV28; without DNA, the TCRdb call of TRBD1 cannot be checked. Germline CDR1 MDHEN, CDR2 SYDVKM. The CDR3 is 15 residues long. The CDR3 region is CASSSWDRASYGYTF.

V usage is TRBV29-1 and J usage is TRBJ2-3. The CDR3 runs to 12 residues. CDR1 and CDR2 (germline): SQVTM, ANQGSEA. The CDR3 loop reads CSVQQAPDTQYF.

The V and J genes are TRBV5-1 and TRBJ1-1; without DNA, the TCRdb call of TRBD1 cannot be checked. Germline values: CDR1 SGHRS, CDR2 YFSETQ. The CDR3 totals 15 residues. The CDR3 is CASSLPGGANTEAFF.

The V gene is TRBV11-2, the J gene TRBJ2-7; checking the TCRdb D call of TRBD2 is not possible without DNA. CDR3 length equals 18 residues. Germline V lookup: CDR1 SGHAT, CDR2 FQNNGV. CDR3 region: CASSYRISSGNRSYEQYF.

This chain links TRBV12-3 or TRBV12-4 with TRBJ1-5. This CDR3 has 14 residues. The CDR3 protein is CASSLQAGQQPQHF.

Here the CDR3 reads CSALTGRETQYF. The chain recombines TRBV20-1 with TRBJ2-5; TCRdb's D call, TRBD1, is unchecked because there is no DNA. Germline V gene lookup returns CDR1 DFQATT and CDR2 SNEGSKA (reference sequence). The CDR3 has 12 residues.